This is a list of T cell receptor beta chains from one sample in a study of vaccination and CD4 T cells after COVID-19. Their specific antigens are unknown. TCRdb used MiXCR to reprocess the PCR reads, holding one entry per CDR3 protein. The sample includes approximately 15,000 distinct CDR3 sequences, 53% of them seen just once. Sequenced here: CD4+ T cells from blood, cultured in vitro, sampled before SARS-CoV-2 vaccination. These receptors came from a human donor who had recovered from COVID-19. The CDR3 runs from the conserved cysteine through the conserved F or W. Fields, in order: clone size, V gene, D gene, J gene, CDR3 DNA, CDR3 protein. A D gene is named only where the DNA matches it firmly. The listing skips clone size in some rows; elsewhere it reads once, few, many or a size class.

NA	TRBV6-1	NA	TRBJ1-1	TGTGCCAGCCAGAGGGCAGGTTTGAACACTGAAGCTTTCTTT	CASQRAGLNTEAFF
NA	TRBV19	TRBD1	TRBJ2-7	TGTGCCAGTAGTCTCCGTGACAGGGGCGAGCAGTACTTC	CASSLRDRGEQYF
NA	TRBV11-3	NA	TRBJ2-5	TGTGCCAGCAGCTTGAAGGAGACCCAGTACTTC	CASSLKETQYF
NA	TRBV19	NA	TRBJ2-5	TGTGCCAGTAGTCACGGGGGTGGGCAGAATCAAGAGACCCAGTACTTC	CASSHGGGQNQETQYF
few	TRBV20-1	NA	TRBJ1-1	TGCAGTGCTAGAGACTTTGGGCAGGTGAAAGCTTTCTTT	CSARDFGQVKAFF
few	TRBV6-2/TRBV6-3	NA	TRBJ2-2	TGTGCCAGCAGGCCCTCCACCGGGGAGCTGTTTTTT	CASRPSTGELFF
NA	TRBV18	NA	TRBJ1-2	TGTGCCAGCTCACCACCGGGGGCTGCGGGAAATCTCCATGGCTACACCTTC	CASSPPGAAGNLHGYTF
NA	TRBV19	NA	TRBJ1-5	TGTGCCAGTAGTACCTCCCTAAGGGGTAGCAATCAGCCCCAGCATTTT	CASSTSLRGSNQPQHF
NA	TRBV6-5	TRBD2	TRBJ2-1	TGTGCCAGCAGTTACGGGTCTAGCGGGAGAGGTGAGCAGTTCTTC	CASSYGSSGRGEQFF
NA	TRBV2	TRBD2	TRBJ2-5	TGTGCCAGCAGTGTCCAGGGGCTAGCGGGGGGGCTCTGGGGAGAGACCCAGTACTTC	CASSVQGLAGGLWGETQYF
few	TRBV7-7	NA	TRBJ2-5	TGTGCCAGCAGCTTATTTAGACAAGAGACCCAGTACTTC	CASSLFRQETQYF
NA	TRBV11-1	TRBD1	TRBJ1-2	TGTGCCAGCAGCCCTGGACAGGGAAGCTATGGCTACACCTTC	CASSPGQGSYGYTF
NA	TRBV27	NA	TRBJ1-1	TGTGCCAGCAGGCGCGGGATTTCCACTGAAGCTTTCTTT	CASRRGISTEAFF
few	TRBV6-2/TRBV6-3	NA	TRBJ1-1	TGTGCCAGCAGTTACGGGCAAATCGTGGCTGAAGCTTTCTTT	CASSYGQIVAEAFF
few	TRBV11-3	NA	TRBJ2-1	TGTGCCAGCAGTCCCCCCGAGAATATAAATGAGCAGTTCTTC	CASSPPENINEQFF
NA	TRBV19	TRBD1	TRBJ1-5	TGTGCCAGTAGTAGTGGGGACAGCCGTAGTCGGCCCCAGCATTTT	CASSSGDSRSRPQHF
NA	TRBV20-1	TRBD2	TRBJ2-3	TGCAGTGCTGCACCCGGGACTAGCGGGGGGGCCGTAGATACGCAGTATTTT	CSAAPGTSGGAVDTQYF
NA	TRBV7-2	TRBD2	TRBJ2-7	TGTGCCAGCAGCTTAGCAGCGGGAGGGCATCACGAGCAGTACTTC	CASSLAAGGHHEQYF
NA	TRBV12-3/TRBV12-4	NA	TRBJ1-1	TGTGCCAGCAGTTTTAGTATCCGCGGGGCTGGAGCTTTCTTT	CASSFSIRGAGAFF
NA	TRBV6-2/TRBV6-3	NA	TRBJ1-1	TGTGCCAGCAGGCAGGGGCCTGAAGCTTTCTTT	CASRQGPEAFF
NA	TRBV27	NA	TRBJ2-1	TGTGCCAGCAGTTTATCGACTGTTGGTGAGCAGTTCTTC	CASSLSTVGEQFF
NA	TRBV7-2	NA	TRBJ2-7	TGTGCCAGCAGCTTGGGGTGGAGGGGGCAGACCTACGAGCAGTACTTC	CASSLGWRGQTYEQYF
few	TRBV15	TRBD2	TRBJ2-3	TGTGCCACCAGCAAGCGGCTCAGCGGGAGAGGGGAAGAAGATACGCAGTATTTT	CATSKRLSGRGEEDTQYF
few	TRBV27	NA	TRBJ1-2	TGTGCCAGCAGTTTATATAGGGGCCAGGGCTACACCTTC	CASSLYRGQGYTF
NA	TRBV10-3	NA	TRBJ1-3	TGTGCCATAAGACCGGGAAACTCTGGAAACACCATATATTTT	CAIRPGNSGNTIYF
NA	TRBV6-2/TRBV6-3	NA	TRBJ1-5	TGTGCCAGCAGTTACGGGGGAGGAATCAGTCAGCCCCAGCATTTT	CASSYGGGISQPQHF
few	TRBV7-6	NA	TRBJ1-5	TGTGCCAGCAGCTTAGAGGGGGGGCGGAATCAGCCCCAGCATTTT	CASSLEGGRNQPQHF
NA	TRBV6-2/TRBV6-3	NA	TRBJ2-7	TGTGCCAGCAGTTACCTGGGACAGCAGTACTTC	CASSYLGQQYF
few	TRBV6-2/TRBV6-3	NA	TRBJ1-6	TGTGCCAGCAGCCCTACAGGGAGCTCACCCCTCCACTTT	CASSPTGSSPLHF
NA	TRBV11-3	NA	TRBJ1-2	TGTGCCAGCAGCTTAGATAAAACGGCTCTTACGGGCTACACCTTC	CASSLDKTALTGYTF
NA	TRBV7-9	NA	TRBJ2-7	TGTGCCAGCAGCTTAGGTTGGCAGAACTCCTACGAGCAGTACTTC	CASSLGWQNSYEQYF
NA	TRBV6-1	NA	TRBJ1-1	TGTGCCAGCAGTCGAGACTCTTGGAACACTGAAGCTTTCTTT	CASSRDSWNTEAFF
NA	TRBV6-1	NA	TRBJ1-2	TGTGCCAGCAGTGAAACACAAAACTATGGCTACACCTTC	CASSETQNYGYTF
NA	TRBV7-2	TRBD1	TRBJ1-2	TGTGCCAGCAGCTTACCAGGGGGCGTCTATGGCTACACCTTC	CASSLPGGVYGYTF
NA	TRBV5-1	TRBD2	TRBJ2-5	TGCGCCAGCAAGACTAGCGGACAAGAGACCCAGTACTTC	CASKTSGQETQYF
NA	TRBV4-1	TRBD2	TRBJ2-7	TGCGCCAGCAGCCAAACCGGGACTAGCGTCTCCTACGAGCAGTACTTC	CASSQTGTSVSYEQYF
NA	TRBV10-3	NA	TRBJ1-5	TGTGCCATCAGTGAGCCCGGACAGACAAAGCCCCAGCATTTT	CAISEPGQTKPQHF
NA	TRBV10-3	NA	TRBJ2-5	TGTGCCATCAGTGAGTCGTTTCAGACCCAGTACTTC	CAISESFQTQYF
NA	TRBV11-3	NA	TRBJ2-6	TGTGCCAGCAGCTTAGTGACCGGGTCTGGGGCCAACGTCCTGACTTTC	CASSLVTGSGANVLTF
NA	TRBV19	NA	TRBJ2-3	TGTGCCAGTAGTAACAGGGGCACAGATACGCAGTATTTT	CASSNRGTDTQYF
NA	TRBV6-1	NA	TRBJ2-7	TGTGCCAGCACCCCCCGAGGGACCCAGGGCGAGCAGTACTTC	CASTPRGTQGEQYF
few	TRBV20-1	NA	TRBJ2-1	TGCAGTGCAGGGGGGCTAGCCGGGAGCTCCTACAATGAGCAGTTCTTC	CSAGGLAGSSYNEQFF
NA	TRBV6-4	TRBD1	TRBJ2-2	TGTGCCAGCAGGCGTGCCGGGACAGAAGAAACCGGGGAGCTGTTTTTT	CASRRAGTEETGELFF
NA	TRBV18	TRBD1	TRBJ1-1	TGTGCCAGCTCCCCCCGGGACAGGATTATGAACACTGAAGCTTTCTTT	CASSPRDRIMNTEAFF
NA	TRBV9	TRBD2	TRBJ2-1	TGTGCCAGCAGCCCCCATAGCGGGAGAGGCAATGAGCAGTTCTTC	CASSPHSGRGNEQFF